This T cell receptor beta chain is from a study of control samples from healthy donors and cancer patients. This CDR3 comprises 12 residues. Trimming stripped 4 bases from V and 5 bases from J, with 9 bases between. The V gene's germline CDR1 is SGHDT and CDR2 YYEEEE. Using immunoSEQ multiplex PCR, the repertoire was profiled, and TCRdb retains in-frame clones only, with some absent. This table holds some 100,000 clones, 70% to 80% found once. The TCR comes from a woman aged 25 to 39 in good health. Sequenced input: blood. The chain links TRBV5-6 to TRBJ2-5; D is unresolved. The CDR3 region is CASSKLRETQYF. The DNA for the CDR3 is TGTGCCAGCAGCAAACTCAGGGAGACCCAGTACTTC.